The entry that follows covers one T cell receptor beta chain sequence. What it binds is not known. The sample is drawn from a study of cytomegalovirus exposure and HLA in healthy donors. Notes on the study in general: For most TCR beta V segments, an earlier analysis put the productive rate at about 87% or about 30% of the time.

CDR1 is LNHDA and CDR2 is SQIVND in the germline V gene (reference sequence). V trimming: 5 bases; J trimming: 2 bases; junction bases outside the gene matches: 5. The CDR3 is 15 amino acids. The PCR ran on 60 Vbeta and 13 Jbeta primers. Generated by immunoSEQ multiplex PCR, the TCRdb table keeps only in-frame clones and is missing some. The sample has 190,000 or so clones, under 85% seen once. The chain links TRBV19 to TRBJ2-1, with TRBD2 matching over 8 bases. The sequence was obtained from a man aged 50 to 60 in good health and CMV-seronegative. The material sequenced was PBMCs. The CDR3 nucleotides are TGTGCCAGTAGTCTCGGCGGGGGGCCCTACAATGAGCAGTTCTTC. This encodes CASSLGGGPYNEQFF.